The sequence of this TCR beta chain was determined in a study of blood T cell repertoires in COVID-19. In the original analysis: Estimation of nucleated cell counts was performed using reference gene primer amplification. Some clones are missing from TCRdb's copy, which holds only in-frame ones; the method was immunoSEQ multiplex PCR. Clone size and the V and J calls come from that table; the DNA yielded D and trimming. The sample includes approximately 250,000 clones, approximately 86% of them seen just once. Looked up from germline, CDR1 is LGHDT and CDR2 is YNNKEL (reference sequence). The CDR3 runs 15 residues. Deletions cut 6 bases from V and 4 bases from J, with 18 bases between.

The receptor's source is a young man with active or convalescent COVID-19. Sample: peripheral blood. The V call is TRBV3-1 (or the pseudogene TRBV3-2), the J call TRBJ1-2, with TRBD1 as a possible D gene (6 bases). CDR3 bases: TGTGCCAGCAGACCAAGTTCCAGCAGGGGCTATGGCTACACCTTC. Translation gives CASRPSSSRGYGYTF.